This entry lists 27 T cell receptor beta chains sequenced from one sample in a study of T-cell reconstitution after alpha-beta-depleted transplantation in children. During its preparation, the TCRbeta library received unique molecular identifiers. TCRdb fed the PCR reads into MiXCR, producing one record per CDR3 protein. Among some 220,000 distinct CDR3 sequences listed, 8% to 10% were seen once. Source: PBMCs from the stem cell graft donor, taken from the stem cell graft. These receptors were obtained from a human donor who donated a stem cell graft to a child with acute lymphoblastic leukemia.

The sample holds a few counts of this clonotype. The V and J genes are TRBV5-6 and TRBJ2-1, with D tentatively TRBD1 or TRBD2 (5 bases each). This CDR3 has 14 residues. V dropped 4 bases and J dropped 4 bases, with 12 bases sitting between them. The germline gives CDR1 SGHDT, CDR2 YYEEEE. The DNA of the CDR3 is TGTGCCAGCAGCCAGGGACGGGGTTACAATGAGCAGTTCTTC. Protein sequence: CASSQGRGYNEQFF.

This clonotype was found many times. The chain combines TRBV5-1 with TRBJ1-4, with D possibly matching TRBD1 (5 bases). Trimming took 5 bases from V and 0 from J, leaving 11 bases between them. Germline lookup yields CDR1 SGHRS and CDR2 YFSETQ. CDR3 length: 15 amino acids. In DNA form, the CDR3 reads TGCGCCAGCAGGCCCGGGACGGCAACTAATGAAAAACTGTTTTTT. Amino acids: CASRPGTATNEKLFF.

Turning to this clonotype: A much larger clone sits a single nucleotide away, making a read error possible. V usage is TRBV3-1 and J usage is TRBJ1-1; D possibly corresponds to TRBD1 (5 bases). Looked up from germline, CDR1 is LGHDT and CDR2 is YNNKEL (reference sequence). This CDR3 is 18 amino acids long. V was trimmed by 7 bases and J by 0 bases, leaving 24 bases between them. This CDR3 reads CASTHGLRGGRLNTEAFF. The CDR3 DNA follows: TGTGCCAGCACCCACGGCCTTCGTGGGGGTCGACTGAACACTGAAGCTTTCTTT.

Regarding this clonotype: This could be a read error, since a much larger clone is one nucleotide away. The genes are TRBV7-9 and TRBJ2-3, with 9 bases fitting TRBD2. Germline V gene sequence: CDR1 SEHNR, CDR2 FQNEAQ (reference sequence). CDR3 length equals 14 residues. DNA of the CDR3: TGTTCCAGCAGCTCCTTAGCGGGGGCAGATACGCAGTATTTT. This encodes CSSSSLAGADTQYF.

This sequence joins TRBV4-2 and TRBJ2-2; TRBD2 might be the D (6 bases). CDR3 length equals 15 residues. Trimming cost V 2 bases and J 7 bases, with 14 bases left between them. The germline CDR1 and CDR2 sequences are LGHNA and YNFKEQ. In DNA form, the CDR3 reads TGTGCCAGCAGCCAATTAGCCGGGGGAGGCGGGGAGCTGTTTTTT. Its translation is CASSQLAGGGGELFF.

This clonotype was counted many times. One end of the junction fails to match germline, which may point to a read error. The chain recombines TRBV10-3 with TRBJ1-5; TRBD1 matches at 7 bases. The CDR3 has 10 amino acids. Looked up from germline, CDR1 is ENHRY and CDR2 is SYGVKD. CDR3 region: CAAGRGRWYF. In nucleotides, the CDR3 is TGTGCGGCGGGAAGGGGGCGATGGTATTTT.

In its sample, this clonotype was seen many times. CDR3 residues: CSVGTSGETQYF. Here the CDR3 DNA reads TGCAGCGTGGGGACTAGCGGCGAGACCCAGTACTTC. The genes are TRBV29-1 and TRBJ2-5, with 11 nucleotides matching TRBD2. J was trimmed by 5 bases and V by 6 bases; bases with no gene match: 2. Germline CDR1 SQVTM, CDR2 ANQGSEA. The CDR3 extends over 12 amino acids.

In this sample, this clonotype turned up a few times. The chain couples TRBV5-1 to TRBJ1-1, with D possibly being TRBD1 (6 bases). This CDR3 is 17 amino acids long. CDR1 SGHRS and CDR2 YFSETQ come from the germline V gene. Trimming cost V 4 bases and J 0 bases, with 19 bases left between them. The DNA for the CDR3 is TGCGCCAGCAGCCGCGCAGGGGTAAGCCACTTGAACACTGAAGCTTTCTTT. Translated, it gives CASSRAGVSHLNTEAFF. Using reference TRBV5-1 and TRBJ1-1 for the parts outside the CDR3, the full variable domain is KAGVTQTPRYLIKTRGQQVTLSCSPISGHRSVSWYQQTPGQGLQFLFEYFSETQRNKGNFPGRFSGRQFSNSRSEMNVSTLELGDSALYLCASSRAGVSHLNTEAFFGQGTRLTVV.

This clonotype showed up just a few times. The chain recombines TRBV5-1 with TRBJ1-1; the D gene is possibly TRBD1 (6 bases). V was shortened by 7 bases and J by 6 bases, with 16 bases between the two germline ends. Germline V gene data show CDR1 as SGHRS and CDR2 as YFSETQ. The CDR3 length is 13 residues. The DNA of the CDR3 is TGCGCCAGCCGGGGGCCCTACGGCTCTGAAGCTTTCTTT. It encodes CASRGPYGSEAFF. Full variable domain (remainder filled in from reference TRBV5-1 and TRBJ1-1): KAGVTQTPRYLIKTRGQQVTLSCSPISGHRSVSWYQQTPGQGLQFLFEYFSETQRNKGNFPGRFSGRQFSNSRSEMNVSTLELGDSALYLCASRGPYGSEAFFGQGTRLTVV.

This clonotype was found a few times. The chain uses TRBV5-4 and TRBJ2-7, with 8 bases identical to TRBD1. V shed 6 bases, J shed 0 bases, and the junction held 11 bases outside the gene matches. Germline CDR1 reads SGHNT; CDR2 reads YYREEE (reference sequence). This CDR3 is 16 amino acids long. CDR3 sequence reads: CASNPNPGQGSYEQYF. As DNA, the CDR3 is TGTGCCAGCAACCCTAACCCCGGACAGGGCTCCTACGAGCAGTACTTC. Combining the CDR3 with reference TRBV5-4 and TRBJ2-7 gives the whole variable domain ETGVTQSPTHLIKTRGQQVTLRCSSQSGHNTVSWYQQALGQGPQFIFQYYREEENGRGNFPPRFSGLQFPNYSSELNVNALELDDSALYLCASNPNPGQGSYEQYFGPGTRLTVT.

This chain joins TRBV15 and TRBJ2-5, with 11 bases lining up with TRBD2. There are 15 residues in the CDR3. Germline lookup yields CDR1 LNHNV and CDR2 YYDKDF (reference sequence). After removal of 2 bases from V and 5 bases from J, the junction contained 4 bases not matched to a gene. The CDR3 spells CATSRLAGGAETQYF. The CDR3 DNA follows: TGTGCCACCAGCAGACTAGCGGGGGGCGCGGAGACCCAGTACTTC.

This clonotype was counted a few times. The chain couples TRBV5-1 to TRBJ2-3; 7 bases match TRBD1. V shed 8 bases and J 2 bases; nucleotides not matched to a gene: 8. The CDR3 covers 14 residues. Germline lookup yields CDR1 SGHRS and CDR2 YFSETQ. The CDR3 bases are TGCGCCAGTACAGGGGAAGTCGCCACAGATACGCAGTATTTT. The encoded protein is CASTGEVATDTQYF.

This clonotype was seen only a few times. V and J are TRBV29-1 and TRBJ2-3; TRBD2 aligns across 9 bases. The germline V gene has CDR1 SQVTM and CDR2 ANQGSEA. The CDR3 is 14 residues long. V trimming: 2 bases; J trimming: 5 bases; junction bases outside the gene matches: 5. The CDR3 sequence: CSVEPSGALDTQYF. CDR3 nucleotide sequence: TGCAGCGTTGAACCTAGCGGGGCCCTAGATACGCAGTATTTT.

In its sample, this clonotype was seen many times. DNA of the CDR3: TGTGCCAGCAGTTTAGAGGGACCGTACGAGCAGTACTTC. Protein sequence: CASSLEGPYEQYF. V is TRBV12-3 or TRBV12-4 and J is TRBJ2-7; D assignment may be TRBD1 or TRBD2 (5 bases each). V lost 1 base and J 4 bases, leaving 8 bases between the germline ends. There are 13 residues in the CDR3.

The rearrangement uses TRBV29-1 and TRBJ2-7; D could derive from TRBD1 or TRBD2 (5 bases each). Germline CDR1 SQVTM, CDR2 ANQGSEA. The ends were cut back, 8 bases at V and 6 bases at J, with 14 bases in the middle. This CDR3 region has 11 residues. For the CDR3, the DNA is TGCAGCATCGGGACCCTCGGCGAGCAGTACTTC. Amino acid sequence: CSIGTLGEQYF.

CDR3 bases: TGCGCCAGCAGCCAAGATTCCTGGCCTAGCGGGGGGCAAGAGACCCAGTACTTC. Amino acids: CASSQDSWPSGGQETQYF. The gene calls are TRBV4-1 and TRBJ2-5, with TRBD2 identical over 11 bases. CDR3 length: 18 amino acids. V shed 0 bases and J 2 bases; nucleotides not matched to a gene: 8. CDR1 is MGHRA and CDR2 is YSYEKL in the germline V gene.

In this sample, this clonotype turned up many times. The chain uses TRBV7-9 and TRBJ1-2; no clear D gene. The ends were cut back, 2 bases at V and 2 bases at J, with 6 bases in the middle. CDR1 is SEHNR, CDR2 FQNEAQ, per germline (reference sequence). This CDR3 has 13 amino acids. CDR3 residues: CASSLYQNYGYTF. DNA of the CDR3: TGTGCCAGCAGCTTATACCAGAACTATGGCTACACCTTC. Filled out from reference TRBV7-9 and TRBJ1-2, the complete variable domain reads DTGVSQNPRHKITKRGQNVTFRCDPISEHNRLYWYRQTLGQGPEFLTYFQNEAQLEKSRLLSDRFSAERPKGSFSTLEIQRTEQGDSAMYLCASSLYQNYGYTFGSGTRLTVV.

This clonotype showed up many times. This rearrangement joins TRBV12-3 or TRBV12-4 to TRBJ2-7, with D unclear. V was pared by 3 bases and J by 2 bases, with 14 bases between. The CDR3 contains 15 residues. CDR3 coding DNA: TGTGCCAGCAGTTTCGTGCCTACCCCAACCTACGAGCAGTACTTC. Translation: CASSFVPTPTYEQYF.

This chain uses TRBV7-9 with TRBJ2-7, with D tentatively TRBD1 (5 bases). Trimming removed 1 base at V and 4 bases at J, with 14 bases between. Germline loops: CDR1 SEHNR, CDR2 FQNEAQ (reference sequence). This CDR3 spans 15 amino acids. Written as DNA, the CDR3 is TGTGCCAGCAGCTTAGGCGCAAATGGGGCTTACGAGCAGTACTTC. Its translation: CASSLGANGAYEQYF.

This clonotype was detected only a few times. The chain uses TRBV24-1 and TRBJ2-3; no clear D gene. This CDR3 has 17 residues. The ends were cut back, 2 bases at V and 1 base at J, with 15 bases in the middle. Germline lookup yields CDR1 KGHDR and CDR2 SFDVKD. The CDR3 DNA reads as TGTGCCACCAGTGATTCTTCGGGTCTCAGAGGCACAGATACGCAGTATTTT. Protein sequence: CATSDSSGLRGTDTQYF.

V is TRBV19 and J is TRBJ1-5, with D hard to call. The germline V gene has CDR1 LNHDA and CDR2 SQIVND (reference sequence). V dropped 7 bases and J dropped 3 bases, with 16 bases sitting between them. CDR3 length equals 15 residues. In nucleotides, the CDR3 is TGTGCCAGTAATCCACTGCGGGGTTCCAATCAGCCCCAGCATTTT. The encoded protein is CASNPLRGSNQPQHF.

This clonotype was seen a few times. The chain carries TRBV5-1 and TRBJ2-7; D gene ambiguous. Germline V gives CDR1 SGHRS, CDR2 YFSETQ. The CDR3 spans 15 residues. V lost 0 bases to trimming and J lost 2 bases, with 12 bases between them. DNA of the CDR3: TGCGCCAGCAGCTTGGACAGTTTCTCGACCTACGAGCAGTACTTC. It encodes CASSLDSFSTYEQYF.

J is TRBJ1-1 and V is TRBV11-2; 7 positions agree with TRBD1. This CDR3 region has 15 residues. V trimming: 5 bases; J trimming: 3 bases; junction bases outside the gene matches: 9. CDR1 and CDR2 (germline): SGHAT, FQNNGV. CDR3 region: CASSGSPGGDTEAFF. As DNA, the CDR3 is TGTGCCAGCAGCGGCAGCCCAGGGGGGGACACTGAAGCTTTCTTT.

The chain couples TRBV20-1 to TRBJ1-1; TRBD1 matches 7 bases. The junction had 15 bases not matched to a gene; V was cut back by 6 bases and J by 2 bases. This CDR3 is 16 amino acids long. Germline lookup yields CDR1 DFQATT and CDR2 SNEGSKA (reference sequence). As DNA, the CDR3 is TGCAGTGCACTGGGAACAGGGGCGTGGGGAAACACTGAAGCTTTCTTT. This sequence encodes CSALGTGAWGNTEAFF.

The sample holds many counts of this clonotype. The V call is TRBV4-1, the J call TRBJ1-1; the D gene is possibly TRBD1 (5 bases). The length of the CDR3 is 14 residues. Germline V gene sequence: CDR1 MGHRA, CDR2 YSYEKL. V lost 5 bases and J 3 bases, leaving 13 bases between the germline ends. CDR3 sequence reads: CASSATGSYTEAFF. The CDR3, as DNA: TGCGCCAGCAGCGCTACAGGCTCTTACACTGAAGCTTTCTTT.

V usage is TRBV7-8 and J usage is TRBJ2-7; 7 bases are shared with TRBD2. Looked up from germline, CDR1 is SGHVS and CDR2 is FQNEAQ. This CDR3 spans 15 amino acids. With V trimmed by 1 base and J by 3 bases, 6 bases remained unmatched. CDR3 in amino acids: CASSLVGEGSYEQYF. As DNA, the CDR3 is TGTGCCAGCAGCTTAGTAGGGGAGGGGAGCTACGAGCAGTACTTC.

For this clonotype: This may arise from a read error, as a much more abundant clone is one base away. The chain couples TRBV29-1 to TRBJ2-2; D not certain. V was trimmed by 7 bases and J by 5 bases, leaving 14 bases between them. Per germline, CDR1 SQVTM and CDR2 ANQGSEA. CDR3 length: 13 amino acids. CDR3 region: CSAAGRITGELFF. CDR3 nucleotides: TGCAGCGCTGCCGGACGGATAACCGGGGAGCTGTTTTTT.